This T cell receptor (beta chain) was recorded in a study of T cells in Graves' hyperthyroidism and ophthalmopathy. This clonotype was counted between two and nine times. CDR1 is MGHRA, CDR2 YSYEKL, per germline. The CDR3 sequence is 20 residues long. J gave up 1 base and V 3 bases, and 16 bases lay outside the gene matches. Amplified regions were TCR beta CDR3 sequences from RNA transcripts. First-round RT-PCR targeting the TCR CDR3 was performed with the HTBI primer set. In TCRdb, the multiplex PCR reads were re-called with MiXCR into one record per CDR3 protein. The sample carries fewer than 700,000 distinct CDR3 sequences, approximately 17% recorded once.

The sequenced material came from blood. The chain joins TRBV4-1 to TRBJ2-7, with 12 positions matching TRBD2. The sequence was collected from a woman aged 18-29 years with Graves' ophthalmopathy. CDR3 sequence (DNA): TGCGCCAGCAGCCACGGGCTAGCGGGAGGGCGAAGGGCCCAATCCTACGAGCAGTACTTC. Protein: CASSHGLAGGRRAQSYEQYF.